Below, 25 T cell receptor beta chains from the same sample are listed, as sequenced in a study of T cell repertoires in cytomegalovirus infection. From the reads, TCRdb called clonotypes with MiXCR, one entry per CDR3 protein. The repertoire holds 500,000 to 600,000 distinct CDR3 sequences, with 16% as singletons. Sequenced sample: CD8+ T cells from PBMCs. The receptors stem from a human donor in good health (CMV status not recorded). Some clones in this sample may be carry-over from other donors' samples.

There are many counts of this clonotype. The rearrangement joins TRBV7-8 to TRBJ2-1; 11 positions agree with TRBD2. From germline, CDR1 is SGHVS and CDR2 FQNEAQ. This CDR3 contains 16 residues. With 5 bases clipped from V and 10 bases from J, the junction kept 13 bases outside the gene matches. The CDR3: CASSEGVSGGAGEQFF. The CDR3, as DNA: TGTGCCAGCAGCGAAGGGGTTAGCGGGGGGGCGGGAGAGCAGTTCTTC. Full variable domain (rest looked up from reference TRBV7-8 and TRBJ2-1): GAGVSQSPRYKVAKRGQDVALRCDPISGHVSLFWYQQALGQGPEFLTYFQNEAQLDKSGLPSDRFFAERPEGSVSTLKIQRTQQEDSAVYLCASSEGVSGGAGEQFFGPGTRLTVL.

The V gene is TRBV5-1, the J gene TRBJ1-5; possibly TRBD1 for D (5 bases). CDR1 is SGHRS, CDR2 YFSETQ, per germline. Trimming left V 7 bases short and J 1 base short, with 21 bases between. This CDR3 is 17 amino acids long. The CDR3 reads CASPNQVSGGSNQPQHF. In DNA form, the CDR3 reads TGCGCCAGCCCTAACCAGGTTAGCGGGGGAAGCAATCAGCCCCAGCATTTT.

This clonotype was detected many times. The chain couples TRBV19 to TRBJ1-1; 10 nucleotides align to TRBD1. The CDR3 has 13 residues. The V gene end was trimmed by 7 bases and the J gene end by 4 bases; junction bases not matched to a gene: 3. CDR1 and CDR2 from the germline V gene are LNHDA and SQIVND (reference sequence). The DNA of the CDR3 is TGTGCCAGTACCTGGGACAGGGGCACTGAAGCTTTCTTT. This sequence encodes CASTWDRGTEAFF.

This clonotype was found many times. The chain carries TRBV27 and TRBJ1-6; no firm D call. V shed 5 bases and J shed 9 bases, with 17 bases lying between them. This CDR3 comprises 15 residues. CDR1 and CDR2 from the germline V gene are MNHEY and SMNVEV (reference sequence). In DNA, the CDR3 is TGTGCCAGCAGTCGCATTCGAGAGGGCGGTTCACCCCTCCACTTT. Amino acids: CASSRIREGGSPLHF.

The chain uses TRBV6-5 and TRBJ2-7; 7 bases align to TRBD1. The length of the CDR3 is 17 residues. Trimming removed 8 bases from V and 0 bases from J; junction bases left unmatched: 16. Per germline, CDR1 MNHEY and CDR2 SVGAGI. DNA for the CDR3: TGTGCCAGCTTCGCTCCTAACCGGGACAGCCTCTCCTACGAGCAGTACTTC. Amino acid sequence: CASFAPNRDSLSYEQYF.

This clonotype was counted only a few times. V is TRBV20-1 and J is TRBJ2-5; 10 bases align to TRBD2. The V segment lost 0 bases and the J segment 4 bases; nucleotides outside the gene matches: 8. The V gene's germline CDR1 is DFQATT and CDR2 SNEGSKA (reference sequence). CDR3 length: 16 amino acids. The CDR3 loop reads CSARDVQREGRETQYF. CDR3 nucleotide sequence: TGCAGTGCTAGAGATGTCCAGCGGGAGGGCCGAGAGACCCAGTACTTC.

This clonotype was detected only a few times. V and J are TRBV12-3 or TRBV12-4 and TRBJ1-2, with TRBD1 matching over 7 bases. CDR3 length equals 15 residues. V dropped 6 bases and J dropped 4; count of bases not matched to a gene: 11. In DNA form, the CDR3 reads TGTGCCAGCAGCTCCAGGACAGGCAGGGCCTATGGCTACACCTTC. This codes for CASSSRTGRAYGYTF.

This clonotype showed up many times. This chain uses TRBV11-2 with TRBJ1-6, with 11 bases matching TRBD1. The CDR3 consists of 17 residues. Germline V lookup: CDR1 SGHAT, CDR2 FQNNGV. Trimming at V came to 3 bases and at J to 6 bases, leaving 7 bases not matched to a gene. The CDR3 loop is CASSFWSGTGGNSPLHF. In DNA, the CDR3 is TGTGCCAGCAGCTTTTGGTCTGGGACAGGGGGTAATTCACCCCTCCACTTT.

With respect to this clonotype: Because it lacks the conserved phenylalanine or tryptophan at the end, this CDR3 is likely a read error. The chain has TRBV12-5 and TRBJ1-1; tentatively, D is TRBD1 (6 bases). The CDR3 loop spans 14 amino acids. Trimming took 5 bases from V and 0 from J, leaving 10 bases between them. Germline V gene sequence: CDR1 LGHNT, CDR2 FRNRAP. CDR3 region: CASGGGILNTEAFL. As DNA, the CDR3 is TGTGCTAGTGGTGGGGGCATCCTGAACACTGAAGCTTTCCTT.

This clonotype was seen many times. V is TRBV19 and J is TRBJ2-7; D may be TRBD1 or TRBD2 (7 bases each). Germline V lookup: CDR1 LNHDA, CDR2 SQIVND (reference sequence). The CDR3 is made up of 16 amino acids. Trimming removed 3 bases at V and 4 bases at J, with 19 bases between. As DNA, the CDR3 is TGTGCCAGTAGTATCGGAGGGGAGGGGGCGTATTACGAGCAGTACTTC. Translation gives CASSIGGEGAYYEQYF.

This clonotype was recorded many times. The chain joins TRBV7-8 to TRBJ2-1, with TRBD2 identical over 14 bases. The CDR3 loop spans 17 amino acids. Germline lookup yields CDR1 SGHVS and CDR2 FQNEAQ. J gave up 2 bases and V 1 base, and 1 base lay outside the gene matches. The CDR3 sequence: CASSLGLAGGTYNEQFF. Written as DNA, the CDR3 is TGTGCCAGCAGCTTAGGACTAGCGGGAGGGACCTACAATGAGCAGTTCTTC. Full variable domain (rest looked up from reference TRBV7-8 and TRBJ2-1): GAGVSQSPRYKVAKRGQDVALRCDPISGHVSLFWYQQALGQGPEFLTYFQNEAQLDKSGLPSDRFFAERPEGSVSTLKIQRTQQEDSAVYLCASSLGLAGGTYNEQFFGPGTRLTVL.

This clonotype was recorded many times. The CDR3 nucleotides are TGTGCCAGCAGTTTATCTCCCATGGACGGCCCTGGGTATTTT. As protein: CASSLSPMDGPGYF. The gene calls are TRBV12-3 or TRBV12-4 and TRBJ2-3, with D unresolved. Trimming stripped 2 bases from V and 14 bases from J, with 20 bases between. The CDR3 extends over 14 amino acids.

This clonotype was recorded a few times. A junction boundary mismatches the germline segment, possibly from a read error. The rearrangement joins TRBV4-1 to TRBJ2-3, with 13 bases matching TRBD2. Germline V lookup: CDR1 MGHRA, CDR2 YSYEKL. This CDR3 has 17 residues. The chain's CDR3 is CASSPRTSGGFTDTQYF. DNA for the CDR3: TGTGCCAGCAGCCCGCGGACTAGCGGGGGTTTCACAGATACGCAGTATTTT.

V is TRBV27 and J is TRBJ2-7; no firm D call. The CDR3 contains 14 residues. Germline CDR1 is MNHEY and CDR2 is SMNVEV (reference sequence). Trimming shortened V by 4 bases and J by 4 bases, and 14 bases separated the two germline ends. CDR3 sequence: CASSSFTDGYEQYF. DNA for the CDR3: TGTGCCAGCAGTTCCTTCACGGACGGGTACGAGCAGTACTTC.

At least ten counts were recorded for this clonotype. V usage is TRBV7-9 and J usage is TRBJ1-4; 9 bases are a match to TRBD1. Trimming at V came to 3 bases and at J to 4 bases, leaving 9 bases not matched to a gene. Germline CDR1 SEHNR, CDR2 FQNEAQ (reference sequence). The CDR3 runs 17 residues. The CDR3 loop is CASSFGPRTGVNEKLFF. Here the CDR3 DNA reads TGTGCCAGCAGCTTTGGCCCTCGGACAGGGGTTAATGAAAAACTGTTTTTT.

This clonotype was seen repeatedly, ten times or more. The chain joins TRBV28 to TRBJ1-5; the D is unclear. The germline gives CDR1 MDHEN, CDR2 SYDVKM. The CDR3 runs to 14 residues. V was pared by 2 bases and J by 1 base, with 6 bases between. Here the CDR3 DNA reads TGTGCCAGCAGTTTACTGGTCAGCAATCAGCCCCAGCATTTT. It is translated as CASSLLVSNQPQHF.

This clonotype showed up many times. The chain is built from TRBV28 and TRBJ2-3; TRBD2 aligns across 13 bases. From germline, CDR1 is MDHEN and CDR2 SYDVKM. Germline trimming cut 7 bases from V and 4 bases from J; bases unmatched to any gene: 8. The CDR3 sequence is 16 residues long. The CDR3 coding sequence is TGTGCCAGCACCCCACTACTAGCGGGAGGGCCAGATACGCAGTATTTT. It encodes CASTPLLAGGPDTQYF. Full variable domain (rest looked up from reference TRBV28 and TRBJ2-3): DVKVTQSSRYLVKRTGEKVFLECVQDMDHENMFWYRQDPGLGLRLIYFSYDVKMKEKGDIPEGYSVSREKKERFSLILESASTNQTSMYLCASTPLLAGGPDTQYFGPGTRLTVL.

As for this clonotype: A much larger clone lies one base from this, so it may be a read error. The rearrangement links TRBV7-4 to TRBJ2-5; D call uncertain. This CDR3 spans 16 amino acids. The germline V gene encodes CDR1 SGHVT and CDR2 SQSDAQ. The CDR3 loop is CARSSRNSNAQETQYF. CDR3 coding DNA: TGTGCCAGAAGCTCCCGGAACTCCAATGCTCAAGAGACCCAGTACTTC.

The chain carries TRBV7-9 and TRBJ1-6; D gene unclear. The CDR3 covers 16 residues. Germline V lookup: CDR1 SEHNR, CDR2 FQNEAQ (reference sequence). Trimming left V 3 bases short and J 6 bases short, with 15 bases between. The CDR3 nucleotides read TGTGCCAGCAGCTTGGACCGCTTGGTGGGTAATTCACCCCTCCACTTT. Encoded protein: CASSLDRLVGNSPLHF.

This clonotype was seen once. The chain has TRBV27 and TRBJ2-7, with D unresolved. Germline assignment: CDR1 MNHEY and CDR2 SMNVEV (reference sequence). The CDR3 has 15 amino acids. V gave up 4 bases and J gave up 5 bases, with 18 bases separating them. CDR3 amino acids: CASSYPGAVGDEQYF. The CDR3 DNA reads as TGTGCCAGCAGTTACCCCGGCGCAGTTGGAGACGAGCAGTACTTC.

As for this clonotype: A much larger clone sits a single nucleotide away, making a read error possible. This rearrangement joins TRBV7-2 to TRBJ1-5; D is perhaps TRBD1 (6 bases). Germline CDR1 SGHTA, CDR2 FQGNSA. The CDR3 is made up of 15 amino acids. The CDR3 DNA sequence: TGTGCCAGAAGCTTCTTGGCAGGGGGCAATCAGCCCCAGCATTTT. The encoded protein is CARSFLAGGNQPQHF. The whole variable domain, filled in from reference TRBV7-2 and TRBJ1-5, reads GAGVSQSPSNKVTEKGKDVELRCDPISGHTALYWYRQSLGQGLEFLIYFQGNSAPDKSGLPSDRFSAERTGGSVSTLTIQRTQQEDSAVYLCARSFLAGGNQPQHFGDGTRLSIL.

V is TRBV19 and J is TRBJ1-6; the D is unclear. Per germline, CDR1 LNHDA and CDR2 SQIVND (reference sequence). The CDR3 has 16 amino acids. The V and J ends lost 3 bases and 0 bases respectively, with 9 bases between them. CDR3 in DNA: TGTGCCAGTAGTATGAGTAGAGTCTCCTATAATTCACCCCTCCACTTT. Protein product: CASSMSRVSYNSPLHF.

This clonotype was observed many times. The genes are TRBV12-5 and TRBJ2-5; a possible D gene is TRBD1 (6 bases). Looked up from germline, CDR1 is LGHNT and CDR2 is FRNRAP. V was clipped by 1 base and J by 4 bases, with 10 bases between them. The CDR3 is 14 amino acids. The CDR3 is CASGLEQGRETQYF. CDR3 nucleotides: TGTGCTAGTGGTTTGGAGCAGGGGCGAGAGACCCAGTACTTC. The entire variable domain, with the rest obtained from reference TRBV12-5 and TRBJ2-5, is as follows: DARVTQTPRHKVTEMGQEVTMRCQPILGHNTVFWYRQTMMQGLELLAYFRNRAPLDDSGMPKDRFSAEMPDATLATLKIQPSEPRDSAVYFCASGLEQGRETQYFGPGTRLLVL.

This clonotype was detected many times. This chain connects TRBV7-9 to TRBJ2-7, with a tentative D call TRBD2 (6 bases). The CDR3 contains 13 residues. Germline CDR1 reads SEHNR; CDR2 reads FQNEAQ (reference sequence). Deletions cut 3 bases from V and 12 bases from J, with 18 bases between. This CDR3 is CASSFPGGNDLYF. In DNA, the CDR3 is TGTGCCAGCAGCTTTCCCGGCGGGAACGATCTGTACTTC.

This clonotype was counted ten times or more. V is TRBV7-2 and J is TRBJ1-1; the match to TRBD1 covers 9 bases. Germline loops: CDR1 SGHTA, CDR2 FQGNSA. This CDR3 spans 17 amino acids. V gave up 1 base and J gave up 5 bases; unmatched junction bases: 11. This CDR3 reads CASSLVVRWTGATEAFF. CDR3 sequence (DNA): TGTGCCAGCAGCTTAGTGGTGCGGTGGACAGGGGCAACTGAAGCTTTCTTT.